Each of the 15 T cell receptor beta chains below was sequenced from the same sample in a study of T-cell reconstitution after alpha-beta-depleted transplantation in children. Construction of the TCRbeta library involved unique molecular identifiers. TCRdb reprocessed the PCR reads via MiXCR and lists one record per CDR3 protein. The sample lists around 500,000 distinct CDR3 sequences; 23% were seen once. The source material was PBMCs, mostly from graft donor cells, sampled 360 days after TCRalphabeta/CD19-depleted stem cell transplant. These receptors were collected from a boy in the first two years of life who had a stem cell transplant for acute myeloid leukemia, so the T cells may come from the graft donor.

This clonotype was recorded at least ten times. The chain joins TRBV29-1 to TRBJ2-7, with D perhaps matching TRBD2 (6 bases). Germline V gives CDR1 SQVTM, CDR2 ANQGSEA. The CDR3 totals 14 residues. With 4 bases removed from V and 0 bases from J, the gap between germline ends came to 13 bases. As DNA, the CDR3 is TGCAGCGTTGCCGACGGGACTTACTCCTACGAGCAGTACTTC. As protein: CSVADGTYSYEQYF.

This clonotype appeared many times. The chain combines TRBV6-2 or TRBV6-3 with TRBJ2-3; no clear D gene. The CDR3 loop spans 15 amino acids. The germline CDR1 and CDR2 sequences are MNHEY and SVGEGT. V was cut by 5 bases and J by 7 bases, with 19 bases left in between. Written as DNA, the CDR3 is TGTGCCAGCAGTCCGGACCCACCAGATGTTTATACGCAGTATTTT. It yields the protein CASSPDPPDVYTQYF.

This clonotype was recorded at least ten times. The chain couples TRBV7-9 to TRBJ2-1; tentatively, D is TRBD1 (6 bases). Germline loops: CDR1 SEHNR, CDR2 FQNEAQ (reference sequence). The ends were cut back, 3 bases at V and 2 bases at J, with 11 bases in the middle. This CDR3 is 15 amino acids long. CDR3 amino acids: CASSLVRGAYNEQFF. CDR3 nucleotides: TGTGCCAGCAGCTTGGTCAGGGGAGCCTACAATGAGCAGTTCTTC.

V usage is TRBV19 and J usage is TRBJ2-7; D is possibly TRBD1 (6 bases). The length of the CDR3 is 15 residues. Trimming removed 6 bases at V and 4 bases at J, with 19 bases between. Germline assignment: CDR1 LNHDA and CDR2 SQIVND (reference sequence). CDR3 loop: CASSLSLGAGYEQYV. The CDR3 DNA sequence: TGTGCCAGTAGCCTTTCCTTGGGGGCCGGATACGAGCAGTACGTC.

This clonotype was observed once. The chain uses TRBV28 and TRBJ2-7; weak D call: TRBD1 (6 bases). Germline-derived CDR1 and CDR2 are MDHEN and SYDVKM. The CDR3 contains 15 residues. Between the trimmed V and J ends, which lost 3 bases and 2 bases, there was a span of 14 bases. The CDR3 protein is CASSFSGSGAYEQYV. CDR3 DNA sequence: TGTGCCAGCAGTTTTAGTGGGTCAGGGGCCTACGAGCAGTACGTC.

This clonotype was recorded at least ten times. V and J are TRBV20-1 and TRBJ1-3, with D possibly being TRBD1 (6 bases). CDR3 length: 16 residues. Looked up from germline, CDR1 is DFQATT and CDR2 is SNEGSKA (reference sequence). V was trimmed by 5 bases and J by 0 bases, leaving 17 bases between them. This chain's CDR3 is CSAEEVGQRSGNTIYF. For the CDR3, the DNA is TGCAGTGCTGAAGAAGTTGGACAGCGCTCTGGAAACACCATATATTTT.

V and J are TRBV24-1 and TRBJ1-5, with a possible D match to TRBD1 (6 bases). V was shortened by 5 bases and J by 4 bases, with 14 bases between the two germline ends. Germline V gene sequence: CDR1 KGHDR, CDR2 SFDVKD. The CDR3 is 15 amino acids. The CDR3 bases are TGTGCCACCAGTGTGCCCGGGACACAAAATCAGCCCCAGCATTTT. Translating it yields CATSVPGTQNQPQHF.

The V gene is TRBV5-1, the J gene TRBJ2-3; possibly TRBD1 for D (7 bases). Trimming shortened V by 4 bases and J by 6 bases, and 21 bases separated the two germline ends. Per the germline V gene, CDR1 is SGHRS and CDR2 is YFSETQ. The CDR3 sequence is 16 residues long. The CDR3, as DNA: TGCGCCAGCAGCGTTGGCGCGGGACAGCCGACGGATACGCAGTATTTT. It translates to CASSVGAGQPTDTQYF.

The chain combines TRBV20-1 with TRBJ2-4, with TRBD1 as a possible D gene (5 bases). V lost 5 bases to trimming and J lost 1 base, with 15 bases between them. There are 15 residues in the CDR3. The germline V gene has CDR1 DFQATT and CDR2 SNEGSKA (reference sequence). CDR3 sequence: CSAPPDGAAKNIQYF. Written as DNA, the CDR3 is TGCAGTGCTCCCCCAGATGGGGCCGCCAAAAACATTCAGTACTTC.

The chain employs TRBV5-6 and TRBJ1-3, with no clear D. V shed 3 bases and J shed 9 bases, with 10 bases lying between them. This CDR3 is 12 amino acids long. CDR1 and CDR2 (germline): SGHDT, YYEEEE. CDR3: CASSSGPGTIYF. The CDR3 DNA is TGTGCCAGCAGCTCCGGACCGGGCACCATATATTTT.

The chain combines TRBV5-1 with TRBJ2-5; TRBD1 agrees at 8 bases. Trimming cost V 4 bases and J 0 bases; bases outside gene matches: 5. Germline-derived CDR1 and CDR2 are SGHRS and YFSETQ. This CDR3 spans 15 amino acids. In DNA, the CDR3 is TGCGCCAGCAGCCTGGGACAGGCGTACCAAGAGACCCAGTACTTC. Encoded protein: CASSLGQAYQETQYF. The complete variable domain, with remaining parts taken from reference TRBV5-1 and TRBJ2-5, reads KAGVTQTPRYLIKTRGQQVTLSCSPISGHRSVSWYQQTPGQGLQFLFEYFSETQRNKGNFPGRFSGRQFSNSRSEMNVSTLELGDSALYLCASSLGQAYQETQYFGPGTRLLVL.

The chain carries TRBV5-1 and TRBJ1-4; no definite D call. The CDR3 has 16 residues. From germline, CDR1 is SGHRS and CDR2 YFSETQ. The germline V and J ends were trimmed by 0 bases and 5 bases, with 14 bases remaining between them. The CDR3 bases are TGCGCCAGCAGCTTGGGAGGCTCACGGGAGAATGAAAAACTGTTTTTT. It is translated as CASSLGGSRENEKLFF.

This clonotype was observed many times. The genes are TRBV7-8 and TRBJ1-2; perhaps TRBD1 as D (5 bases). From germline, CDR1 is SGHVS and CDR2 FQNEAQ. The V end was cut by 2 bases, the J end by 5 bases, with 12 bases between. The CDR3 length is 14 residues. The CDR3 DNA is TGTGCCAGCAGCTTATCGGGACGGCATTATGGCTACACCTTC. Translated, it gives CASSLSGRHYGYTF.

This clonotype came up a few times. The rearrangement links TRBV10-3 to TRBJ2-5, with TRBD2 matching 9 bases. The CDR3 spans 14 residues. Germline CDR1 is ENHRY and CDR2 is SYGVKD. The trim removed 10 bases at V and 4 bases at J, leaving 10 bases unmatched. In DNA form, the CDR3 reads TGTGCCACCGCCCCGGGACTAGCCCGAGAGACCCAGTACTTC. It specifies CATAPGLARETQYF.

In its sample, this clonotype was seen many times. The CDR3 nucleotides read TGCAGCGTTCGCACTAGCGGGGGATACACCGGGGAGCTGTTTTTT. Encoded protein: CSVRTSGGYTGELFF. This chain uses TRBV29-1 with TRBJ2-2; 11 bases line up with TRBD2. The CDR3 runs 15 residues. Germline loops: CDR1 SQVTM, CDR2 ANQGSEA. V gave up 5 bases and J gave up 3 bases; unmatched junction bases: 5.